A few counts support the clone carrying this TCR beta chain. CDR1 MNHEY and CDR2 SMNVEV come from the germline V gene (reference sequence). With 5 bases clipped from V and 9 bases from J, the junction kept 8 bases outside the gene matches. There are 15 residues in the CDR3. This sample is part of a study of blood T cell repertoires in COVID-19. Turning to the study itself: Both acute and convalescent COVID-19 samples were obtained from the United States, Italy and Spain. T cells, B-cell-depleted T cells, or PBMCs supplied cDNA or gDNA.

In the source study's methods: Nucleated cell counts were estimated from reference gene primer amplification. Libraries were prepared by immunoSEQ multiplex PCR; TCRdb keeps only in-frame clonotypes and omits some of them. The V and J calls and the clone size are those of that table, but D and trimming were determined from the DNA. Of around 280,000 clones listed, more than 85% are singletons. This TCR was recovered from a man in his 70s with acute or convalescent COVID-19. The chain recombines TRBV27 with TRBJ1-5; the match to TRBD1 covers 12 bases. Sample: peripheral blood. The CDR3, as DNA: TGTGCCAGCAGTCTGGGACAGGGGGCCTCTACGCCCCAGCATTTT. It is translated as CASSLGQGASTPQHF.